This TCR beta chain was documented in a study of identifying expanded T cells in peripheral blood. Study results and limitations: Across healthy donors, higher total template counts meant significantly greater approximately two-week count variance. Roughly 1.2 clones differed between technical replicates, versus around 16 and 19 over time.

Assay used: immunoSEQ multiplex PCR; TCRdb lists only in-frame clones, some missing. The table has 51,000 or so clones, 82% seen once. A word on this clone: Its antigen is still unknown.

Sequencing was performed on blood. The clonotype comes from a person between 18 and 75 years old in good health.

Written as DNA, the CDR3 is TGTGCCAGCAGCTTACAGGGGATGAACACTGAAGCTTTCTTT. It yields the protein CASSLQGMNTEAFF. V is TRBV5-6 and J is TRBJ1-1; TRBD1 matches 7 bases. The CDR3 contains 14 residues. V dropped 2 bases and J dropped 0; count of bases not matched to a gene: 1. Germline V gene data show CDR1 as SGHDT and CDR2 as YYEEEE.